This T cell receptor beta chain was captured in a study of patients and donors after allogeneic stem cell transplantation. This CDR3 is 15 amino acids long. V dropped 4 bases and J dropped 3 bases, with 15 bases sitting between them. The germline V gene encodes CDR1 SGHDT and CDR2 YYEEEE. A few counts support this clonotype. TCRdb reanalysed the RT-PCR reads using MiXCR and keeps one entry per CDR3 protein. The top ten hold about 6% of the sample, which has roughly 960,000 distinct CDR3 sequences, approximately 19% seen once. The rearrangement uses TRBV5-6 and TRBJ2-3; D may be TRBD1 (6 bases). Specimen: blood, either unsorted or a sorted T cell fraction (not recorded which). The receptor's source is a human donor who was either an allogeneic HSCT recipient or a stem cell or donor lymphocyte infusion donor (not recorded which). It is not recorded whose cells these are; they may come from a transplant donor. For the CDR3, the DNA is TGTGCCAGCAGCCCGGTCCAGGGGTTGACAGATACGCAGTATTTT. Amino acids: CASSPVQGLTDTQYF.